The 14 T cell receptor beta chains in this list originate from one sample, sequenced in a study of cytomegalovirus exposure and HLA in healthy donors. Researchers ran the PCR with 60 Vbeta and 13 Jbeta primers. Sequencing used immunoSEQ multiplex PCR; TCRdb keeps in-frame clones, though not all of them. This sample yields about 95,000 clones, of which approximately 77% are seen a single time; 4.5% to 6% belongs to the top ten. Sequencing input: PBMCs. The receptor source for this set is a woman between 40 and 55 years old in good health and CMV-seronegative.

The chain uses TRBV6-1 and TRBJ2-7; 8 bases are shared with TRBD2. V lost 2 bases to trimming and J lost 3 bases; unmatched junction nucleotides: 9. Germline-derived CDR1 and CDR2 are MNHNS and SASEGT. CDR3 length: 16 amino acids. CDR3 region: CASSERVGGEVYEQYF. The CDR3, as DNA: TGTGCCAGCAGTGAACGGGTCGGGGGGGAAGTCTACGAGCAGTACTTC.

This clone was seen a single time. This chain links TRBV27 with TRBJ1-6; maybe TRBD1 (5 bases). Trimming took 6 bases from V and 9 from J, leaving 12 bases between them. The CDR3 loop spans 13 amino acids. Germline V lookup: CDR1 MNHEY, CDR2 SMNVEV (reference sequence). CDR3 sequence: CASRGARGSPLHF. CDR3 DNA sequence: TGTGCCAGCAGAGGGGCGCGGGGTTCACCCCTCCACTTT.

The V gene is TRBV5-1, the J gene TRBJ2-2; 9 bases line up with TRBD1. The V segment lost 4 bases and the J segment 5 bases; nucleotides outside the gene matches: 6. CDR3 length equals 15 residues. The V gene's germline CDR1 is SGHRS and CDR2 YFSETQ. CDR3 nucleotide sequence: TGCGCCAGCAGCCAAGGGACAGGGAGTACCGGGGAGCTGTTTTTT. Its translation is CASSQGTGSTGELFF. Drawing the rest from reference TRBV5-1 and TRBJ2-2, the complete variable domain is KAGVTQTPRYLIKTRGQQVTLSCSPISGHRSVSWYQQTPGQGLQFLFEYFSETQRNKGNFPGRFSGRQFSNSRSEMNVSTLELGDSALYLCASSQGTGSTGELFFGEGSRLTVL.

The V call is TRBV5-4, the J call TRBJ2-4; 9 nucleotides agree with TRBD1. The CDR3 contains 15 residues. The germline V gene has CDR1 SGHNT and CDR2 YYREEE (reference sequence). Germline trimming cut 1 base from V and 9 bases from J; bases unmatched to any gene: 8. The CDR3 loop is CASSLRGQGKVIQYF. The CDR3 DNA sequence: TGTGCCAGCAGCTTGAGGGGACAGGGAAAGGTCATTCAGTACTTC.

The CDR3 region has the DNA TGTGCCAGCAGCTTGTCGGGTGGAACGCTTGAAAAACTGTTTTTT. Translation: CASSLSGGTLEKLFF. The chain employs TRBV5-4 and TRBJ1-4; no clear D. The V gene lost 1 base and the J gene lost 7 bases, with 14 bases spanning the gap. CDR3 length equals 15 residues. The germline gives CDR1 SGHNT, CDR2 YYREEE (reference sequence).

The chain couples TRBV27 to TRBJ2-1; possible D gene TRBD1, 6 bases. Deletions cut 6 bases from V and 8 bases from J, with 11 bases between. CDR1 is MNHEY, CDR2 SMNVEV, per germline (reference sequence). The CDR3 has 12 residues. The CDR3: CASSPGDHEQFF. Here the CDR3 DNA reads TGTGCCAGCAGCCCAGGGGATCATGAGCAGTTCTTC.

The chain joins TRBV6-6 to TRBJ2-7, with D possibly matching TRBD1 (6 bases). The CDR3 has 13 residues. The germline V gene encodes CDR1 MNHNY and CDR2 SVGAGI (reference sequence). Trimming pared 4 bases from V and 4 bases from J, leaving 11 bases between. The DNA of the CDR3 is TGTGCCAGCAGTTTGACAGGAAAATACGAGCAGTACTTC. Translation gives CASSLTGKYEQYF.

This chain links TRBV5-4 with TRBJ2-3; 10 bases fit TRBD1. The J segment lost 14 bases and the V segment lost 3 bases, leaving 9 bases of the junction unmatched. The CDR3 is 13 amino acids. In germline, CDR1 is SGHNT, CDR2 YYREEE (reference sequence). CDR3 coding DNA: TGTGCCAGCAGCTACAGACAGGGGGCGGATTTGTATTTT. The encoded protein is CASSYRQGADLYF.

The chain is built from TRBV7-3 and TRBJ1-1; no definite D call. V shed 4 bases and J shed 4 bases, with 7 bases lying between them. Germline loops: CDR1 SGHTA, CDR2 FQGTGA. This CDR3 has 12 residues. The CDR3 spells CASSSSPTEAFF. The CDR3, as DNA: TGTGCCAGCAGCTCCAGTCCCACTGAAGCTTTCTTT.

The chain combines TRBV4-2 with TRBJ2-1; D gene uncertain. Germline CDR1 LGHNA, CDR2 YNFKEQ. The V end was cut by 0 bases, the J end by 4 bases, with 10 bases between. This CDR3 spans 15 amino acids. DNA for the CDR3: TGTGCCAGCAGCCAAGATCGGGTGCAGTACAATGAGCAGTTCTTC. Translating gives CASSQDRVQYNEQFF.

J is TRBJ2-5 and V is TRBV13; 10 bases map to TRBD2. Germline values: CDR1 PRHDT, CDR2 FYEKMQ (reference sequence). This CDR3 has 15 residues. V was clipped by 3 bases and J by 5 bases; unmatched bases: 6. The CDR3 here is CASSFLAGGRETQYF. The CDR3 bases are TGTGCCAGCAGCTTTTTAGCGGGGGGCCGGGAGACCCAGTACTTC.

The J gene is TRBJ1-2, the V gene TRBV5-4; TRBD1 matches 8 bases. Germline assignment: CDR1 SGHNT and CDR2 YYREEE (reference sequence). V shed 6 bases, J shed 4 bases, and the junction held 5 bases outside the gene matches. The CDR3 is made up of 13 amino acids. The DNA for the CDR3 is TGTGCCAGCACCCTAGACAGGGGCTATGGCTACACCTTC. This sequence encodes CASTLDRGYGYTF.

This chain connects TRBV7-8 to TRBJ2-1, with 13 bases lining up with TRBD2. The junction had 11 bases not matched to a gene; V was cut back by 4 bases and J by 8 bases. The CDR3 loop spans 17 amino acids. Germline values: CDR1 SGHVS, CDR2 FQNEAQ. The CDR3 coding sequence is TGTGCCAGCAGCTCACCCCCCGGGACTAGCGGGGTAGATGAGCAGTTCTTC. This encodes CASSSPPGTSGVDEQFF.

The chain combines TRBV19 with TRBJ1-1, with D maybe TRBD1 (6 bases). Looked up from germline, CDR1 is LNHDA and CDR2 is SQIVND (reference sequence). With 0 bases removed from V and 1 base from J, the gap between germline ends came to 12 bases. The CDR3 spans 16 residues. CDR3 coding DNA: TGTGCCAGTAGTATAGATCGGGGGGCAGGGAACACTGAAGCTTTCTTT. It is translated as CASSIDRGAGNTEAFF.